The 2 T cell receptor beta chains presented below share a single source sample, sequenced in a study of blood T cell repertoires in COVID-19. The assay was immunoSEQ multiplex PCR, and TCRdb's table has in-frame clones only and misses some. Of hundreds of thousands of clones listed, 85% to 90% were seen once; the top ten hold about 7%. The material sequenced was peripheral blood. Receptors were obtained from a woman in her seventies with COVID-19, enrolled during active disease.

This clone was picked up one time. Other DNA sequences in the same sample also yield this CDR3. The chain employs TRBV24-1 and TRBJ1-2, with D possibly matching TRBD1 (6 bases). The CDR3 spans 15 residues. Looked up from germline, CDR1 is KGHDR and CDR2 is SFDVKD. V was shortened by 2 bases and J by 2 bases, with 11 bases between the two germline ends. The CDR3 loop reads CATSDSGTLNYGYTF. CDR3 bases: TGTGCCACCAGTGATTCCGGGACACTCAACTATGGCTACACCTTC.

The chain links TRBV5-1 to TRBJ2-4; TRBD1 matches at 9 bases. The V gene's germline CDR1 is SGHRS and CDR2 YFSETQ. V shed 0 bases, J shed 8 bases, and the junction held 3 bases outside the gene matches. This CDR3 contains 14 residues. In nucleotides, the CDR3 is TGCGCCAGCAGCTTGGGACAGGGGGTGGACATTCAGTACTTC. Its protein product is CASSLGQGVDIQYF.